Shown below are 30 T cell receptor beta chains from a single sample sequenced in a study of OX40 agonist ivuxolimab in advanced cancers. The library was made by the immunoSEQ multiplex PCR assay. TCRdb took this table from immuneACCESS and kept in-frame rearrangements with V and J called. Such tables lack part of the clones; where checked against another copy, unresolved V genes explain under half of the gap, and the rest is unexplained. The sample table holds more than 60,000 clones, of which roughly 86% were seen once. The ten largest clones capture about 1% of the sample. The sample consisted of CD4+ or CD8+ T cells sorted from blood, taken in a trial of the OX40 agonist ivuxolimab. These receptor sequences come from an adult with an advanced solid tumor such as melanoma, head and neck, liver or kidney cancer.

The rearrangement uses TRBV30 and TRBJ2-7; D ambiguous. The CDR3 spans 12 residues. The germline V gene has CDR1 GTSNPN and CDR2 SVGIG (reference sequence). The V end lost 2 bases, the J end lost 1 base, and 6 bases lay between the germline ends. CDR3 in DNA: TGTGCCTGGAGTCACGTTTCCTACGAGCAGTACTTC. It codes for CAWSHVSYEQYF. The variable domain in full, with the rest retrieved from reference TRBV30 and TRBJ2-7, is SQTIHQWPATLVQPVGSPLSLECTVEGTSNPNLYWYRQAAGRGLQLLFYSVGIGQISSEVPQNLSASRPQDRQFILSSKKLLLSDSGFYLCAWSHVSYEQYFGPGTRLTVT.

CDR3 nucleotides: TGTGCCAGTAGTCCCATAGCGCTCACAGATACGCAGTATTTT. Its translation: CASSPIALTDTQYF. The chain recombines TRBV19 with TRBJ2-3, with D tentatively TRBD2 (5 bases). Between the trimmed V and J ends, which lost 5 bases and 2 bases, there was a span of 11 bases. CDR1 is LNHDA and CDR2 is SQIVND in the germline V gene (reference sequence). CDR3 length: 14 amino acids.

A single count supports this clone. The chain employs TRBV19 and TRBJ1-1; D is perhaps TRBD1 (6 bases). CDR3 size: 15 residues. Germline-derived CDR1 and CDR2 are LNHDA and SQIVND (reference sequence). The germline V and J ends were trimmed by 7 bases and 1 base, with 16 bases remaining between them. Here the CDR3 reads CASNTPGARNTEAFF. CDR3 in DNA: TGTGCCAGTAATACGCCGGGGGCGCGGAACACTGAAGCTTTCTTT.

The V call is TRBV19, the J call TRBJ1-3; D gene unclear. This CDR3 spans 13 amino acids. The ends were cut back, 4 bases at V and 0 bases at J, with 4 bases in the middle. Germline-derived CDR1 and CDR2 are LNHDA and SQIVND (reference sequence). This CDR3 is CASSRASGNTIYF. The DNA for the CDR3 is TGTGCCAGTAGTAGAGCCTCTGGAAACACCATATATTTT.

The chain combines TRBV2 with TRBJ1-1, with 8 bases matching TRBD1. The ends lost 5 bases at V and 5 bases at J; junction bases unmatched: 7. The CDR3 is 14 residues long. Germline assignment: CDR1 SNHLY and CDR2 FYNNEI. The chain's CDR3 is CASSQQGDGTEAFF. The CDR3 bases are TGTGCCAGCAGTCAACAGGGGGATGGTACTGAAGCTTTCTTT.

This chain joins TRBV5-6 and TRBJ2-3; 11 bases are shared with TRBD2. Per germline, CDR1 SGHDT and CDR2 YYEEEE. Trimming took 0 bases from V and 3 from J; bases not matched to a gene: 6. The CDR3 spans 17 residues. CDR3 DNA: TGTGCCAGCAGCTTGGTAGCGGGGGGGCCGGGGACAGATACGCAGTATTTT. Encoded protein: CASSLVAGGPGTDTQYF.

The V and J genes are TRBV4-2 and TRBJ1-4, with TRBD1 matching over 11 bases. Germline CDR1 is LGHNA and CDR2 is YNFKEQ. The CDR3 runs 15 residues. The V gene end was trimmed by 3 bases and the J gene end by 8 bases; junction bases not matched to a gene: 5. The CDR3 nucleotides read TGTGCCAGCAGCCACCCCGGGACAGGGGGGGAAAAACTGTTTTTT. Residues: CASSHPGTGGEKLFF.

The CDR3 region is CSVQFRGREGTEAFF. The CDR3 nucleotides read TGCAGCGTCCAATTCAGGGGCAGGGAGGGCACTGAAGCTTTCTTT. The rearrangement joins TRBV29-1 to TRBJ1-1, with TRBD1 as a possible D gene (6 bases). From germline, CDR1 is SQVTM and CDR2 ANQGSEA. The CDR3 runs 15 residues. V was cut by 6 bases and J by 4 bases, with 21 bases left in between.

V usage is TRBV7-8 and J usage is TRBJ1-1, with TRBD1 matching over 7 bases. The germline gives CDR1 SGHVS, CDR2 FQNEAQ. The V gene end was trimmed by 3 bases and the J gene end by 0 bases; junction bases not matched to a gene: 4. The CDR3 has 15 amino acids. The CDR3 nucleotides read TGTGCCAGCAGCTTCAGACAGGGTCTGAACACTGAAGCTTTCTTT. It specifies CASSFRQGLNTEAFF.

The chain uses TRBV19 and TRBJ2-6; a weak D match, TRBD1 (5 bases). Germline V gene sequence: CDR1 LNHDA, CDR2 SQIVND (reference sequence). The CDR3 spans 14 residues. Trimming took 6 bases from V and 1 from J, leaving 7 bases between them. CDR3 residues: CASRQGSGANVLTF. CDR3 DNA: TGTGCCAGTAGGCAGGGTTCTGGGGCCAACGTCCTGACTTTC.

The chain joins TRBV5-1 to TRBJ2-4; TRBD1 aligns across 8 bases. Germline V CDR1 and CDR2: SGHRS, YFSETQ. There are 14 residues in the CDR3. The junction had 12 bases not matched to a gene; V was cut back by 7 bases and J by 9 bases. The chain's CDR3 is CASRLNRGNGIQYF. CDR3 coding DNA: TGCGCCAGCCGCCTAAACAGGGGGAACGGCATTCAGTACTTC.

This clone was recorded only once. The rearrangement links TRBV7-9 to TRBJ2-3; 7 positions agree with TRBD2. In germline, CDR1 is SEHNR, CDR2 FQNEAQ (reference sequence). The CDR3 covers 15 residues. Trimming took 4 bases from V and 4 from J; bases not matched to a gene: 8. The CDR3 coding sequence is TGTGCCAGCAGCTCCCAAACTAGCGCGGCAGATACGCAGTATTTT. Its protein product is CASSSQTSAADTQYF.

The chain carries TRBV7-2 and TRBJ2-7; 7 positions match TRBD2. Germline CDR1 and CDR2: SGHTA and FQGNSA. The V segment lost 5 bases and the J segment 3 bases; nucleotides outside the gene matches: 10. The CDR3 has 15 residues. CDR3 sequence reads: CASSEASGSFYEQYF. The DNA for the CDR3 is TGTGCCAGCAGCGAAGCTAGCGGTTCCTTCTACGAGCAGTACTTC.

The chain employs TRBV5-4 and TRBJ1-6; no definite D call. This CDR3 contains 14 residues. Germline lookup yields CDR1 SGHNT and CDR2 YYREEE (reference sequence). Trimming stripped 0 bases from V and 7 bases from J, with 8 bases between. The CDR3 spells CASSLAKANSPLHF. Here the CDR3 DNA reads TGTGCCAGCAGCTTGGCCAAGGCGAATTCACCCCTCCACTTT.

The chain carries TRBV30 and TRBJ1-3; possible D gene TRBD1, 6 bases. The CDR3 is made up of 12 amino acids. With 5 bases removed from V and 4 bases from J, the gap between germline ends came to 9 bases. The germline V gene encodes CDR1 GTSNPN and CDR2 SVGIG (reference sequence). The CDR3 loop reads CAWGQGGNTIYF. The CDR3 DNA reads TGTGCCTGGGGGCAGGGGGGAAACACCATATATTTT. Using reference TRBV30 and TRBJ1-3 for the parts outside the CDR3, the full variable domain is SQTIHQWPATLVQPVGSPLSLECTVEGTSNPNLYWYRQAAGRGLQLLFYSVGIGQISSEVPQNLSASRPQDRQFILSSKKLLLSDSGFYLCAWGQGGNTIYFGEGSWLTVV.

V is TRBV5-1 and J is TRBJ1-1, with 9 bases lining up with TRBD1. The CDR3 totals 13 residues. V shed 3 bases and J 3 bases; nucleotides not matched to a gene: 0. Looked up from germline, CDR1 is SGHRS and CDR2 is YFSETQ. CDR3 residues: CASSWDRDTEAFF. For the CDR3, the DNA is TGCGCCAGCAGCTGGGACAGGGACACTGAAGCTTTCTTT.

A word on this clone: At one end the junction does not follow the germline gene, possibly because of a read error. This rearrangement joins TRBV15 to TRBJ1-1; D remains unclear. The CDR3 totals 14 residues. CDR1 is LNHNV, CDR2 YYDKDF, per germline (reference sequence). Written as DNA, the CDR3 is TGTGCCACCAGCAGAGATTTAGGGAACCCTGAAGCTTTCTTT. This codes for CATSRDLGNPEAFF. The full variable domain, with the rest looked up from reference TRBV15 and TRBJ1-1, is DAMVIQNPRYQVTQFGKPVTLSCSQTLNHNVMYWYQQKSSQAPKLLFHYYDKDFNNEADTPDNFQSRRPNTSFCFLDIRSPGLGDTAMYLCATSRDLGNPEAFFGQGTRLTVV.

The rearrangement links TRBV2 to TRBJ1-2, with D possibly TRBD1 on 5 matching bases. This CDR3 comprises 17 residues. Deletions cut 6 bases from V and 8 bases from J, with 28 bases between. Per the germline V gene, CDR1 is SNHLY and CDR2 is FYNNEI. DNA of the CDR3: TGTGCCAGCAGAGGTGCAGGGTTGGGGGTTCCTCCCTCCGGCTACACCTTC. Amino acids: CASRGAGLGVPPSGYTF.

The chain employs TRBV7-2 and TRBJ2-5; D is possibly TRBD1 or TRBD2 (5 bases each). Per the germline V gene, CDR1 is SGHTA and CDR2 is FQGNSA. This CDR3 has 17 amino acids. V lost 4 bases and J 4 bases, leaving 22 bases between the germline ends. The CDR3 loop is CASSSAPGTWRGETQYF. In DNA, the CDR3 is TGTGCCAGCAGCTCGGCCCCCGGGACGTGGCGTGGAGAGACCCAGTACTTC.

This chain uses TRBV7-6 with TRBJ2-7; 8 bases are a match to TRBD2. Germline V gene sequence: CDR1 SGHVS, CDR2 FNYEAQ. The junction had 10 bases not matched to a gene; V was cut back by 4 bases and J by 5 bases. The CDR3 contains 15 residues. This CDR3 is CASSSAGTSFHEQYF. CDR3 coding DNA: TGTGCCAGCAGCTCGGCCGGGACTAGTTTCCACGAGCAGTACTTC.

The J gene is TRBJ1-1, the V gene TRBV25-1; no firm D call. CDR1 and CDR2 (germline): MGHDK, SYGVNS. CDR3 size: 13 residues. Trimming removed 3 bases at V and 1 base at J, with 6 bases between. This CDR3 is CASSDYKNTEAFF. DNA for the CDR3: TGTGCCAGCAGTGATTACAAGAACACTGAAGCTTTCTTT. The entire variable domain, with the rest obtained from reference TRBV25-1 and TRBJ1-1, is as follows: EADIYQTPRYLVIGTGKKITLECSQTMGHDKMYWYQQDPGMELHLIHYSYGVNSTEKGDLSSESTVSRIRTEHFPLTLESARPSHTSQYLCASSDYKNTEAFFGQGTRLTVV.

This rearrangement joins TRBV18 to TRBJ1-5; D perhaps matches TRBD1 (5 bases). The V gene lost 0 bases and the J gene lost 7 bases, with 16 bases spanning the gap. This CDR3 comprises 16 residues. Per the germline V gene, CDR1 is KGHSH and CDR2 is LQKENI. The DNA of the CDR3 is TGTGCCAGCTCACCACCCGGACCCCAAAGGGGACAGCCCCAGCATTTT. Its translation: CASSPPGPQRGQPQHF.

This chain joins TRBV13 and TRBJ2-1; D not resolved. V gave up 3 bases and J gave up 10 bases, with 7 bases separating them. The CDR3 sequence is 11 residues long. CDR1 is PRHDT and CDR2 is FYEKMQ in the germline V gene (reference sequence). CDR3 bases: TGTGCCAGCAGCTTTCGCGCCGAGCAGTTCTTC. Protein: CASSFRAEQFF.

CDR3 residues: CASSSGGVDNSPLHF. CDR3 in DNA: TGTGCCAGCAGTTCAGGGGGCGTCGATAATTCACCCCTCCACTTT. The chain recombines TRBV27 with TRBJ1-6, with 8 bases fitting TRBD1. V lost 4 bases and J lost 5; bases outside the gene matches: 4. Germline V gives CDR1 MNHEY, CDR2 SMNVEV (reference sequence). The CDR3 sequence is 15 residues long.

This chain uses TRBV7-6 with TRBJ1-1, with TRBD1 as a possible D gene (5 bases). The CDR3 length is 14 residues. CDR1 and CDR2 from the germline V gene are SGHVS and FNYEAQ. V lost 0 bases and J lost 4, with 9 bases in between. Here the CDR3 DNA reads TGTGCCAGCAGCTTAGCGGGGAGGGGCACTGAAGCTTTCTTT. This encodes CASSLAGRGTEAFF.

As DNA, the CDR3 is TGTGCCAGCAGCTTAGCGGGCGATAACTATGGCTACACCTTC. It specifies CASSLAGDNYGYTF. The genes are TRBV7-9 and TRBJ1-2; the D is unclear. Germline V lookup: CDR1 SEHNR, CDR2 FQNEAQ (reference sequence). CDR3 length: 14 amino acids. V was clipped by 0 bases and J by 1 base, with 6 bases between them.

This chain links TRBV7-9 with TRBJ2-7; no reliable D call. There are 12 residues in the CDR3. The V end lost 7 bases, the J end lost 2 bases, and 9 bases lay between the germline ends. From germline, CDR1 is SEHNR and CDR2 FQNEAQ (reference sequence). This CDR3 reads CASNSPTYEQYF. The CDR3 region has the DNA TGTGCCAGCAATTCCCCAACCTACGAGCAGTACTTC.

The chain has TRBV6-1 and TRBJ2-5, with D uncertain. Germline CDR1 MNHNS, CDR2 SASEGT. Trimming stripped 1 base from V and 5 bases from J, with 14 bases between. The CDR3 extends over 15 amino acids. The CDR3 nucleotides read TGTGCCAGCAGTGAAGTTATGGGTTTAGGTGAGACCCAGTACTTC. Translated: CASSEVMGLGETQYF.

The J gene is TRBJ2-2, the V gene TRBV9, with D perhaps being TRBD1 or TRBD2 (6 bases each). Trimming stripped 0 bases from V and 6 bases from J, with 21 bases between. Germline CDR1 SGDLS, CDR2 YYNGEE. The CDR3 runs to 18 residues. CDR3 nucleotides: TGTGCCAGCAGCGTAGCCTATGGAGGGGGAGGTAGCGCCGGGGAGCTGTTTTTT. It yields the protein CASSVAYGGGGSAGELFF.

The chain carries TRBV6-1 and TRBJ2-2; the match to TRBD1 covers 7 bases. With 6 bases clipped from V and 3 bases from J, the junction kept 4 bases outside the gene matches. The CDR3 runs to 14 residues. Germline CDR1 and CDR2: MNHNS and SASEGT. CDR3 protein: CASSGQAYTGELFF. CDR3 nucleotides: TGTGCCAGCAGCGGACAGGCCTACACCGGGGAGCTGTTTTTT.